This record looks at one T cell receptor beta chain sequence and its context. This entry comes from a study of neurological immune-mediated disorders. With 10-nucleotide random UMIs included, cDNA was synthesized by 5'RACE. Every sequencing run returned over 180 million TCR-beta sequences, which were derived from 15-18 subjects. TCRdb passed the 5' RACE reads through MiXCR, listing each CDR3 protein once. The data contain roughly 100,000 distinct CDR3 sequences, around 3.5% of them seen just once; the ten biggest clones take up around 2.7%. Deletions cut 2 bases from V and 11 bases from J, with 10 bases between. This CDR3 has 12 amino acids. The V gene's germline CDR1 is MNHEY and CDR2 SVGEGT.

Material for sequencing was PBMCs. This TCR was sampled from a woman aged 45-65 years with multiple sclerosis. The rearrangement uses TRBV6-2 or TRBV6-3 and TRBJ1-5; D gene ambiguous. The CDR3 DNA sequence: TGTGCCAGCAGTTACAGCTATATGTCCCAGCATTTT. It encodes CASSYSYMSQHF.